This T cell receptor (beta chain) appears in the sequencing data of a study of spatial heterogeneity in lung cancer. Study as a whole: The cohort: under 80 early-stage, untreated non-small cell lung cancer patients.

The CDR3 contains 15 residues. V was cut by 3 bases and J by 6 bases, with 15 bases left in between. Germline CDR1 reads DFQATT; CDR2 reads SNEGSKA (reference sequence). The time point was: blood at routine non-recurrence follow-up after resection. Without sorting, whole RNA was sequenced from tumor, nontumor lung or frozen PBMC. This clonotype was detected ten times or more. Via MiXCR, TCRdb re-called the 5' RACE reads, giving one row per CDR3 protein. The top ten clones hold 16% of a sample with around 110,000 distinct CDR3 sequences, roughly an eighth of them seen once. Sequenced material: PBMCs, taken at follow-up. The chain combines TRBV20-1 with TRBJ1-6; D might be TRBD1 (5 bases). This sequence was found in a male donor with early-stage non-small cell lung cancer. DNA for the CDR3: TGCAGTGCTAGGGTCAGGGATCGATTTAATTCACCCCTCCACTTT. Its translation: CSARVRDRFNSPLHF.